This T cell receptor (beta chain) was sequenced during a study of CD8 T cells in Susac syndrome. Germline CDR1 reads MNHNS; CDR2 reads SASEGT. Trimming left V 6 bases short and J 4 bases short, with 9 bases between. The CDR3 consists of 12 residues. Reverse transcription of about 0.45 to 1 ug RNA was performed with random hexamers. TCRdb re-called the immunoSEQ multiplex PCR reads with MiXCR, one entry per CDR3 protein. In the table there are around 80,000 distinct CDR3 sequences, roughly nine tenths of which are singletons. This clonotype originated in a human donor with multiple sclerosis. The J gene is TRBJ1-1, the V gene TRBV6-1; perhaps TRBD1 as D (5 bases). Sequenced input: CD8+ T cells from PBMCs. CDR3 coding DNA: TGTGCCAGCAGCCTTGACAGCACTGAAGCTTTCTTT. Translating it yields CASSLDSTEAFF.